The 13 T cell receptor beta chains listed next were all sequenced from one sample in a study of blood T cells in healthy people across ages. Primed by a sample-barcoded 5' primer and a J-beta primer mix, a second PCR proceeded for roughly 6 to 12 cycles. TCRdb processed the 5' RACE reads anew with MiXCR; each CDR3 protein has one entry. Of under 1,100,000 distinct CDR3 sequences in the sample, 20% to 25% were seen once. These data also featured in a second study, about T cells of mothers and their children.

Sequences were obtained from blood. Receptors were obtained from a girl aged 2 to 10 in good health.

The rearrangement joins TRBV7-9 to TRBJ2-7; maybe TRBD1 (6 bases). V was trimmed by 1 base and J by 1 base, leaving 14 bases between them. The CDR3 totals 16 residues. Germline CDR1 and CDR2: SEHNR and FQNEAQ (reference sequence). The CDR3 loop is CASSLVQGLGSYEQYF. The CDR3 DNA reads as TGTGCCAGCAGCTTAGTCCAGGGGCTAGGGTCCTACGAGCAGTACTTC.

This clonotype was seen more than once but under ten times. V usage is TRBV18 and J usage is TRBJ2-7, with D perhaps being TRBD1 or TRBD2 (5 bases each). The J call may be incorrect, as the DNA end agrees better with TRBJ2-5. Germline CDR1 reads KGHSH; CDR2 reads LQKENI. This CDR3 is built from 15 residues. CDR3 nucleotide sequence: TGTGCCAGCTCACCAGCCCGGGACGCACAAGAGACCCAGTACTTC. Translating gives CASSPARDAQETQYF.

The J gene is TRBJ1-6, the V gene TRBV14; no clear D. V lost 1 base, J lost 0 bases, and 7 bases lay in between. From germline, CDR1 is SGHDN and CDR2 FVKESK. There are 16 residues in the CDR3. In nucleotides, the CDR3 is TGTGCCAGCAGCCAAGGCGGAAGCTCCTATAATTCACCCCTCCACTTT. Translated: CASSQGGSSYNSPLHF.

The table lists this clonotype with a few counts. The genes are TRBV29-1 and TRBJ2-1; D may be TRBD2 (5 bases). In germline, CDR1 is SQVTM, CDR2 ANQGSEA. Trimming removed 5 bases from V and 2 bases from J, with 16 bases in between. The CDR3 sequence is 15 residues long. The CDR3 protein is CSVTTTNNAYNEQFF. Written as DNA, the CDR3 is TGCAGCGTTACGACGACTAACAATGCCTACAATGAGCAGTTCTTC.

V usage is TRBV27 and J usage is TRBJ1-1; D possibly corresponds to TRBD1 (6 bases). Germline CDR1 and CDR2: MNHEY and SMNVEV (reference sequence). The V end was cut by 8 bases, the J end by 4 bases, with 17 bases between. There are 14 residues in the CDR3. The CDR3 sequence: CASQPGGRGTEAFF. CDR3 coding DNA: TGTGCCAGCCAACCCGGGGGCAGGGGCACTGAAGCTTTCTTT.

The chain joins TRBV20-1 to TRBJ2-5; the D gene is possibly TRBD1 (5 bases). The last part of the DNA fits TRBJ2-1 better; the J call may be wrong. The CDR3 runs 11 residues. From germline, CDR1 is DFQATT and CDR2 SNEGSKA (reference sequence). CDR3 DNA sequence: TGCAGTGCGGACCCAGGGAATGAGCAGTTCTTC. Residues: CSADPGNEQFF.

The chain employs TRBV11-2 and TRBJ2-5, with TRBD1 matching over 9 bases. Germline V gives CDR1 SGHAT, CDR2 FQNNGV. V was pared by 2 bases and J by 11 bases, with 21 bases of the junction left unmatched. The CDR3 consists of 18 residues. The CDR3 DNA sequence: TGTGCCAGCAGCTTATGGTCTGACGGGGGGACAGGGACTCGGGAGCAGTACTTC. Translation: CASSLWSDGGTGTREQYF.

This chain joins TRBV7-9 and TRBJ2-1; a possible D gene is TRBD1 (6 bases). CDR1 and CDR2 (germline): SEHNR, FQNEAQ (reference sequence). The CDR3 runs to 15 residues. V gave up 7 bases and J gave up 0 bases, with 13 bases separating them. CDR3 sequence: CASTSDRSSYNEQFF. Written as DNA, the CDR3 is TGTGCCAGCACCTCCGACAGGAGCTCCTACAATGAGCAGTTCTTC.

The chain is built from TRBV28 and TRBJ2-7, with unresolved D. From germline, CDR1 is MDHEN and CDR2 SYDVKM. Deletions cut 5 bases from V and 10 bases from J, with 15 bases between. CDR3 length: 12 residues. The CDR3 coding sequence is TGTGCCAGCAGTCGGCTGGCCCTGGGACAGTACTTC. It codes for CASSRLALGQYF.

The chain joins TRBV10-1 to TRBJ2-1; 10 bases map to TRBD2. In germline, CDR1 is WNHNN, CDR2 SYGVQD (reference sequence). The V gene end was trimmed by 3 bases and the J gene end by 5 bases; junction bases not matched to a gene: 7. CDR3 size: 16 residues. The CDR3 coding sequence is TGCGCCAGCAGTGACCCAGCGGGAGGGCCCAACAATGAGCAGTTCTTC. Translation gives CASSDPAGGPNNEQFF.

As concerns this clonotype: One end of the junction varies from germline; a read error may be responsible. The rearrangement links TRBV7-7 to TRBJ2-3; 16 bases are shared with TRBD2. The CDR3 runs 16 residues. Germline assignment: CDR1 SSHAT and CDR2 FNYEAQ (reference sequence). The CDR3 bases are TGTGCTAGCAGCCGGGGACTAGCGGGGGGGTCAGATACGCAGTATTTT. Its translation: CASSRGLAGGSDTQYF.

V gene TRBV6-2 or TRBV6-3 combines with J gene TRBJ2-2, with a possible D match to TRBD1 (5 bases). This CDR3 contains 15 residues. CDR1 and CDR2 (germline): MNHEY, SVGEGT. V was pared by 7 bases and J by 1 base, with 13 bases between. CDR3 protein: CASTDGRENTGELFF. The CDR3 DNA follows: TGTGCCAGCACCGACGGCAGGGAGAACACCGGGGAGCTGTTTTTT.

This clonotype was counted only a few times. V is TRBV24-1 and J is TRBJ2-1; tentative D call: TRBD2 (6 bases). V shed 1 base and J shed 10 bases, with 16 bases lying between them. Germline V CDR1 and CDR2: KGHDR, SFDVKD. The CDR3 has 15 residues. The CDR3 DNA reads TGTGCCACCAGTGATTTTCCGGGACTTCCATGGGAGCAGTTCTTC. Translating it yields CATSDFPGLPWEQFF.